This entry concerns a single T cell receptor (beta chain). Antigen: not known. Germline-derived CDR1 and CDR2 are MNHEY and SMNVEV (reference sequence). This CDR3 is built from 14 residues. V gave up 4 bases and J gave up 7 bases; unmatched junction bases: 9. The sample originates from a study of radiotherapy plus CTLA-4 blockade in lung cancer. Broader study findings: Reports state that early shifts in blood T cell clones, with interferon-beta, best predicted response.

Measured with immunoSEQ multiplex PCR; TCRdb has only the in-frame clones, and not every one. The table includes 70,000 to 85,000 clones, roughly 69% detected once. V gene TRBV27 combines with J gene TRBJ2-5; 7 bases agree with TRBD1. This receptor was identified in a human donor with non-small cell lung cancer whose response to radiotherapy plus ipilimumab could not be evaluated. The input for sequencing was peripheral blood, taken from a patient treated with radiotherapy plus ipilimumab. Here the CDR3 reads CASSSLEGARTQYF. The CDR3 region has the DNA TGTGCCAGCAGTTCCCTAGAGGGGGCAAGGACCCAGTACTTC.